This T cell receptor (beta chain) was identified in a study of T-cell reconstitution after alpha-beta-depleted transplantation in children. Unique molecular identifiers were used to barcode this TCRbeta library. A single record per CDR3 protein comes from TCRdb applying MiXCR to the PCR reads. The table has 200,000 or so distinct CDR3 sequences, roughly 6.3% seen once. Trimming removed 5 bases at V and 5 bases at J, with 16 bases between. The germline V gene has CDR1 SQVTM and CDR2 ANQGSEA. The CDR3 length is 14 residues. The study's findings and limits: Expanded graft clones numbering several hundred reportedly gave rise to alpha-beta T cells about two months after transplant. The authors attributed T-cell counts and diversity one year after transplant mostly to newly produced T cells.

This clonotype was seen many times. Its antigen is as yet unknown. Here the sequenced sample was PBMCs, taken before TCRalphabeta/CD19-depleted stem cell transplant. This receptor was identified in a girl less than two years old with combined immunodeficiency, due to receive a stem cell transplant. This sequence joins TRBV29-1 and TRBJ1-3; D perhaps matches TRBD1 (5 bases). The CDR3 here is CSVLPGGNRNTIYF. The DNA of the CDR3 is TGCAGCGTTCTCCCGGGGGGGAATCGAAACACCATATATTTT.